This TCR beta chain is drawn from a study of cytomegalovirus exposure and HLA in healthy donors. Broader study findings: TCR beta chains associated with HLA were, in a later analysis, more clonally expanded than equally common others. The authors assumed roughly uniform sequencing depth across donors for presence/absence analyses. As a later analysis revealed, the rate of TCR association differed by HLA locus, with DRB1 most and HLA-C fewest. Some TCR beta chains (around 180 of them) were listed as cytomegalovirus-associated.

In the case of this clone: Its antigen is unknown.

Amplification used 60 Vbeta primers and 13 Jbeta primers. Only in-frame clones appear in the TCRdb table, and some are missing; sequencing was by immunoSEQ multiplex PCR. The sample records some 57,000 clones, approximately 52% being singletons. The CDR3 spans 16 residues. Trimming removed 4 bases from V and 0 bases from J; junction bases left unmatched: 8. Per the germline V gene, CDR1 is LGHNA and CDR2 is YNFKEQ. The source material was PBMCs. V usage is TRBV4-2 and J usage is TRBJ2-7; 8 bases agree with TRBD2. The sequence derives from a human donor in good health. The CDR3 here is CASSLLRGGSSYEQYF. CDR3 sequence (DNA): TGTGCCAGCAGCCTCCTCCGGGGGGGTAGCTCCTACGAGCAGTACTTC.